The 23 T cell receptor beta chains reported below all come from one sample, sequenced in a study of T cell changes during pregnancy in multiple sclerosis. The data were produced by immunoSEQ multiplex PCR, yet TCRdb's version contains in-frame clones alone and is incomplete. The profile shows some 68,000 clones, about 89% of them singletons. The starting material was peripheral blood, obtained in the second trimester of pregnancy. The receptor source for this set is a female donor with multiple sclerosis, enrolled in a pregnancy study.

This chain joins TRBV19 and TRBJ2-5; TRBD2 is a possible D gene (7 bases). This CDR3 contains 16 residues. Trimming cost V 3 bases and J 5 bases, with 19 bases left between them. The germline CDR1 and CDR2 sequences are LNHDA and SQIVND (reference sequence). CDR3 sequence: CASSIGRGSGGETQYF. As DNA, the CDR3 is TGTGCCAGTAGTATTGGGCGGGGGTCGGGGGGCGAGACCCAGTACTTC.

This chain links TRBV13 with TRBJ1-1, with TRBD1 matching 12 bases. Germline CDR1 and CDR2: PRHDT and FYEKMQ (reference sequence). Unmatched junction bases numbered 6, after V lost 3 bases and J lost 1 base. The CDR3 covers 17 residues. CDR3 residues: CASSFAGTGGGNTEAFF. In DNA, the CDR3 is TGTGCCAGCAGCTTTGCCGGGACAGGGGGCGGGAACACTGAAGCTTTCTTT.

This chain links TRBV5-8 with TRBJ2-3; TRBD2 matches 13 bases. Germline V lookup: CDR1 SGHTS, CDR2 YDEGEE. The CDR3 runs to 17 residues. V shed 4 bases and J 0 bases; nucleotides not matched to a gene: 5. The CDR3 spells CASSPGTSGTSTDTQYF. The CDR3, as DNA: TGTGCCAGCAGCCCTGGGACTAGCGGGACTAGCACAGATACGCAGTATTTT.

V gene TRBV4-1 combines with J gene TRBJ1-1; TRBD1 aligns across 8 bases. The CDR3 is 16 amino acids. Germline CDR1 MGHRA, CDR2 YSYEKL. Trimming cost V 3 bases and J 0 bases; bases outside gene matches: 6. The CDR3 DNA reads TGCGCCAGCAGCCAGCCGACAGGGGACTTGAACACTGAAGCTTTCTTT. This codes for CASSQPTGDLNTEAFF.

This clone was picked up one time. V gene TRBV5-1 combines with J gene TRBJ2-7, with D possibly being TRBD2 (6 bases). Germline lookup yields CDR1 SGHRS and CDR2 YFSETQ. The V end was cut by 4 bases, the J end by 1 base, with 12 bases between. The CDR3 has 14 amino acids. The CDR3 loop reads CASSAGPGSYEQYF. As DNA, the CDR3 is TGCGCCAGCAGCGCGGGGCCAGGGTCCTACGAGCAGTACTTC.

The CDR3 DNA sequence: TGTGCCAGCAGCCAAGGTCTTAGTAGTACAGATACGCAGTATTTT. This encodes CASSQGLSSTDTQYF. The chain combines TRBV4-2 with TRBJ2-3; D not resolved. Trimming left V 1 base short and J 3 bases short, with 11 bases between. CDR1 and CDR2 (germline): LGHNA, YNFKEQ. CDR3 length: 15 residues.

This clone was seen once. This sequence joins TRBV19 and TRBJ2-1; 10 bases align to TRBD2. V gave up 5 bases and J gave up 8 bases; unmatched junction bases: 9. This CDR3 spans 15 amino acids. The germline V gene has CDR1 LNHDA and CDR2 SQIVND (reference sequence). CDR3 nucleotide sequence: TGTGCCAGTAGTCTCACCGGGACTAGCGATCATGAGCAGTTCTTC. It specifies CASSLTGTSDHEQFF.

This chain joins TRBV19 and TRBJ1-3; possible D gene TRBD1, 6 bases. The germline V and J ends were trimmed by 2 bases and 3 bases, with 20 bases remaining between them. In germline, CDR1 is LNHDA, CDR2 SQIVND (reference sequence). The CDR3 totals 18 residues. Written as DNA, the CDR3 is TGTGCCAGTAGTATAACGTCCGGACAGTCCTTGGGTGGAAACACCATATATTTT. Translating gives CASSITSGQSLGGNTIYF.

The chain uses TRBV6-1 and TRBJ2-7, with TRBD1 matching 8 bases. V gave up 7 bases and J gave up 1 base; unmatched junction bases: 6. Germline values: CDR1 MNHNS, CDR2 SASEGT. The CDR3 spans 14 residues. The CDR3: CASTQGATSYEQYF. The CDR3 DNA sequence: TGTGCCAGCACTCAGGGGGCGACGTCCTACGAGCAGTACTTC.

In this sample, this clone turned up once. The gene calls are TRBV28 and TRBJ2-2, with TRBD2 matching over 11 bases. The trim removed 6 bases at V and 6 bases at J, leaving 9 bases unmatched. CDR1 and CDR2 from the germline V gene are MDHEN and SYDVKM. This CDR3 comprises 16 residues. This chain's CDR3 is CASSDLAGGPPGELFF. CDR3 nucleotide sequence: TGTGCCAGCAGCGATTTAGCGGGAGGGCCGCCCGGGGAGCTGTTTTTT.

The table lists this clone with a few counts. The CDR3 sequence: CASSSLTGVHQPQHF. The CDR3, as DNA: TGTGCCAGCAGCTCCTTGACAGGGGTCCATCAGCCCCAGCATTTT. The chain couples TRBV4-2 to TRBJ1-5; 8 nucleotides line up with TRBD1. The CDR3 is 15 amino acids. Trimming cost V 5 bases and J 5 bases; bases outside gene matches: 8. Germline V gene sequence: CDR1 LGHNA, CDR2 YNFKEQ.

The V gene is TRBV27, the J gene TRBJ1-6, with D perhaps TRBD1 (5 bases). Trimming took off 4 bases at V and 7 bases at J, with 11 bases between the two ends. This CDR3 comprises 14 residues. The germline V gene has CDR1 MNHEY and CDR2 SMNVEV (reference sequence). The DNA for the CDR3 is TGTGCCAGCAGTTCGATTCAGGGAAATTCACCCCTCCACTTT. This translates into CASSSIQGNSPLHF.

This clone was counted only a few times. This sequence joins TRBV9 and TRBJ1-1, with 8 bases matching TRBD1. This CDR3 has 14 residues. Germline V lookup: CDR1 SGDLS, CDR2 YYNGEE. J gave up 13 bases and V 0 bases, and 11 bases lay outside the gene matches. The CDR3 DNA reads TGTGCCAGCAGCGTAGGGGGACAGGATTTTGAGGTTTTCTTT. It specifies CASSVGGQDFEVFF.

The chain employs TRBV7-2 and TRBJ2-5; TRBD2 matches at 8 bases. Looked up from germline, CDR1 is SGHTA and CDR2 is FQGNSA. CDR3 length: 16 amino acids. V was clipped by 2 bases and J by 1 base; unmatched bases: 6. The CDR3 loop is CASSLLGGGSQETQYF. CDR3 nucleotide sequence: TGTGCCAGCAGCTTATTGGGCGGGGGGAGCCAAGAGACCCAGTACTTC.

The J gene is TRBJ1-1, the V gene TRBV5-1; TRBD1 might be the D (5 bases). Trimming took off 1 base at V and 9 bases at J, with 10 bases between the two ends. Germline V CDR1 and CDR2: SGHRS, YFSETQ. The CDR3 loop spans 12 amino acids. CDR3 sequence reads: CASSLSQDKAFF. DNA for the CDR3: TGCGCCAGCAGCTTGTCACAGGATAAAGCTTTCTTT.

The chain is built from TRBV7-9 and TRBJ2-1; TRBD2 aligns across 8 bases. This CDR3 region has 15 residues. Germline loops: CDR1 SEHNR, CDR2 FQNEAQ (reference sequence). Trimming took 4 bases from V and 8 from J; bases not matched to a gene: 10. CDR3 region: CASSSIGGVGHEQFF. In nucleotides, the CDR3 is TGTGCCAGCAGCTCGATCGGGGGGGTGGGACATGAGCAGTTCTTC.

This chain uses TRBV27 with TRBJ2-1; 7 bases map to TRBD1. CDR1 is MNHEY, CDR2 SMNVEV, per germline (reference sequence). The CDR3 has 16 amino acids. V lost 4 bases, J lost 6 bases, and 12 bases stayed unmatched. CDR3 loop: CASSSRHRTGGNEQFF. CDR3 in DNA: TGTGCCAGCAGTTCCCGCCATCGGACAGGTGGCAATGAGCAGTTCTTC.

The CDR3: CASSVAGYLFNEQFF. The DNA of the CDR3 is TGTGCCAGCAGCGTAGCAGGGTACCTGTTCAATGAGCAGTTCTTC. This rearrangement joins TRBV9 to TRBJ2-1; TRBD1 might be the D (5 bases). CDR1 SGDLS and CDR2 YYNGEE come from the germline V gene. The CDR3 covers 15 residues. Trimming stripped 0 bases from V and 6 bases from J, with 13 bases between.

This clone occurred once. The chain is built from TRBV5-1 and TRBJ1-1; possibly TRBD1 for D (5 bases). Germline V gene data show CDR1 as SGHRS and CDR2 as YFSETQ. V dropped 4 bases and J dropped 0 bases, with 13 bases sitting between them. The CDR3 is made up of 15 amino acids. The CDR3 reads CASSGYDRLNTEAFF. The CDR3 DNA is TGCGCCAGCAGCGGCTACGACAGACTGAACACTGAAGCTTTCTTT.

The chain joins TRBV9 to TRBJ1-1; TRBD1 aligns across 7 bases. V shed 3 bases, J shed 11 bases, and the junction held 10 bases outside the gene matches. The CDR3 totals 13 residues. The germline V gene has CDR1 SGDLS and CDR2 YYNGEE. CDR3 residues: CASSDDRELLAFF. The CDR3 coding sequence is TGTGCCAGCAGCGACGACAGGGAGTTATTGGCTTTCTTT.

V is TRBV28 and J is TRBJ1-4, with 11 bases matching TRBD1. The germline V gene has CDR1 MDHEN and CDR2 SYDVKM. The CDR3 is 16 residues long. Unmatched junction bases numbered 5, after V lost 1 base and J lost 7 bases. Here the CDR3 DNA reads TGTGCCAGCAGTTTATCCCTAGGACAGGGGGCTGAAAAACTGTTTTTT. As protein: CASSLSLGQGAEKLFF.

The chain couples TRBV27 to TRBJ1-6; D possibly corresponds to TRBD1 (6 bases). Trimming stripped 4 bases from V and 4 bases from J, with 8 bases between. The CDR3 spans 14 residues. Germline V gives CDR1 MNHEY, CDR2 SMNVEV (reference sequence). CDR3 amino acids: CASSSGQYNSPLHF. In DNA form, the CDR3 reads TGTGCCAGCAGTTCCGGACAGTATAATTCACCCCTCCACTTT.

This rearrangement joins TRBV27 to TRBJ2-7, with a tentative D call TRBD2 (6 bases). V lost 8 bases and J 7 bases, leaving 24 bases between the germline ends. CDR3 length equals 15 residues. Germline V gives CDR1 MNHEY, CDR2 SMNVEV (reference sequence). The CDR3 sequence is CASSLAPGLFQEQYF. As DNA, the CDR3 is TGTGCCAGCTCCCTGGCCCCGGGACTTTTTCAAGAGCAGTACTTC.